This entry concerns a single T cell receptor (beta chain). Its antigen remains undetermined. Base qualities are not at hand, and no much larger clone is one base apart. Library preparation used the immunoSEQ multiplex PCR assay. For the multiplex PCR, a mixture combining 60 forward primers for TCR Vbeta segments and 13 reverse primers for TCR Jbeta segments was used. The CDR3 region of rearranged TCR beta genes was amplified from genomic DNA with a multiplex PCR assay. The amplified TCR beta libraries were sequenced on the Illumina HiSeq System as 87-base-pair reads. The source study handled its data this way. A later analysis counted approximately 74 million unique TCR beta chains across the approximately 700 repertoires, and approximately 11 million of these chains were shared by at least two donors. Raw reads were error-corrected and collapsed into unique sequences by a nearest-neighbor algorithm in which closely related sequences were merged to remove PCR and sequencing errors. To assign V, D and J gene segments, CDR3 sequences were aligned to IMGT reference sequences. For a sequence to be retained, a match of at least six nucleotides was required to both a V gene segment and a J gene segment. A rearrangement was called productive if the CDR3 had no stop codons and remained in frame with V and J, and every other rearrangement was called non-productive. Following IMGT convention, CDR3 was defined as the stretch from the second conserved V-encoded cysteine up to the conserved J-encoded phenylalanine. Sequences without an unambiguous match to a single V gene segment were excluded from the earlier analysis of 500 to 700 of the donors. An earlier analysis of 587 of the donors called V segments functional above 56.7% productive rearrangements and segregating when the between-donor standard deviation exceeded 5%. A statistical classification framework was developed to diagnose cytomegalovirus status using the catalog of TCR beta chain sequences. A later analysis assigned V and J genes by comparing TCR nucleotide sequences with IMGT/GENE-DB human TR gene sequences. The TCRdist pipeline was used in a later analysis to assign CDR3 sequences and most-parsimonious VDJ recombination scenarios. In a later analysis, each TCR beta chain was defined by its CDR3 amino acid sequence together with its V-gene family, and reads lacking a unique V-gene family were excluded. As a way to deal with suspected cross-contamination and a sequencing artifact, a later analysis dropped over 550 nucleotide sequences that were highly shared and had low generation probability. For each public chain, a later analysis derived a clonal expansion index from normalized ranks of inferred template counts within each repertoire. In a later analysis, generation probabilities were computed using a VDJ recombination model fitted to out-of-frame rearrangements, and the results were checked against IGoR. Hypergeometric tests were used in a later analysis to score TCR-TCR, TCR-HLA and TCR-CMV co-occurrence, with a repertoire-size bias correction applied to the TCR pairs. False discovery rates were estimated in a later analysis by permuting HLA or CMV assignments 20 times. In a later analysis, co-occurring TCRs were grouped using DBSCAN, with TCRdist sequence similarity added in when clustering inside HLA-allele-positive subsets. Co-occurrence clustering excluded repertoires with fewer than 30,000 or more than 120,000 public chains, plus five with anomalous nucleotide sharing. Held by TCRdb, this immuneACCESS table contains in-frame sequences only and omits some clones. Under half of the omission traces to an unresolved V gene where checked; the cause of the rest is unknown. The V and J calls and clone size are taken from that table; D and trimming were inferred from the DNA. For this sample the table gives more than 25,000 clones, of which almost 70% were detected only once. The leading ten clones occupy under 4.5% of the sample.

These data are taken from a study of cytomegalovirus exposure and HLA in healthy donors (dated by TCRdb to about 2017). With regard to the full study: In an earlier analysis of approximately 500 of the donors, under 300 Gb of sequence data and 95 million to 130 million unique TCR beta sequences from roughly 190 million T cells were reported. The T cell repertoires of 670 or so subjects were profiled by immunosequencing and related to cytomegalovirus serostatus. To predict cytomegalovirus infection status, the study brought together high-throughput TCR immunosequencing, statistical association of individual TCRs with disease status, and machine learning. On average, around 240,000 unique TCR beta nucleotide sequences were sequenced per donor among about 400 genotyped donors of the cohort, with roughly 20% of those sequences being non-productive. The aim of the study was to test whether cataloging public T cell receptors could identify signatures of past pathogen exposure. All discovery cohort repertoires had been generated using a single sequencing platform. Roughly 300 gigabases of sequencing data and about 92 million unique TCR sequences made up an early release that covered nearly 650 HLA-typed donors. Typing coverage differed by locus: A, B, C, DRB1 and DQB1 were typed in roughly 620-630 donors, DQA1 in approximately 520, DPA1 in approximately 610, and DPB1 in 450 to 480. To study patterns of TCR occurrence, a later analysis re-analyzed previously published TCR beta repertoires from several hundred donors and added high-resolution HLA genotyping. Several DR-DQ haplotypes were handled as single units for association and clustering because linkage in the cohort was strong. A separate validation cohort of 100 to 150 different subjects was used in addition to the roughly 720-subject first cohort. An earlier analysis of around 580 of the donors used high-throughput TCR beta sequencing to judge whether each TCR beta V gene segment behaved as functional or pseudogenic. Class I and class II HLA loci were covered by the typing at four-digit resolution. In the later analysis, no new phenotypic data were used to find candidate immune exposures; instead, reliance was placed on TCR beta sequences and their occurrence across donors. The genetic ancestry cluster associated with self-reported Caucasian donors included roughly four fifths of the roughly 400 genotyped donors. In a later genetic analysis, genome-wide SNP genotypes for about 65% of the roughly 670 donors were used, and that subset was treated as a discovery cohort. Donor age, sex, ethnicity and CMV serostatus were collected together with the repertoire data. What the study reported, not specific to this receptor: Because HLA typing was missing for some donors at each locus, association tests included only the typed subset. According to a later analysis, TCR association rates differed among HLA loci, with DRB1 alleles showing the most associated TCRs and HLA-C alleles showing the fewest. In a later analysis, more than 15,000 TCR beta sequences were associated with specific HLA alleles at a false discovery rate of 0.05. It was suggested by the authors that the approach could potentially be generalized to other disease states and immunological phenotypes. A total of fewer than 200 TCR beta chains were listed by the study as associated with cytomegalovirus. Several of the top co-occurrence clusters appeared to be linked to parvovirus B19, influenza, CMV and Epstein-Barr virus, according to a later analysis. A later analysis found that HLA-associated TCR beta chains were more clonally expanded and had lower generation probabilities than equally common non-associated chains. Only TCR beta chains were sequenced in this cohort, and the absence of alpha or paired-chain data limited detectable features. A cluster of highly shared sequence variants was judged likely to be a technical artifact of the sequencing pipeline. Sequencing depth was assumed to be roughly uniform across donors in the presence/absence analyses, though that assumption may not hold. In both the original and validation cohorts, the classifier was reported to diagnose cytomegalovirus status with high specificity and sensitivity. Correlated functional status among segregating V segments might reflect linkage disequilibrium, but an unknown experimental factor could not be ruled out. In vitro tests confirmed that a few of the cytomegalovirus-associated TCR beta chains recognize cytomegalovirus antigens. In a later genetic analysis, a missense DCLRE1C variant was associated with V-gene and J-gene trimming of TCR beta chains, and the association was replicated in an independent cohort. A later analysis found that most CMV-associated TCR beta chains appeared HLA-restricted, with HLA associations seemingly driven largely by CMV exposure. A later genetic analysis reported fewer N-insertions in productive TCRs among donors in an Asian-associated ancestry cluster than the roughly 620-donor mean. Because counts were too low, roughly 16 rarely observed V segments, including chromosome 9 orphons, were excluded from the earlier analysis of around 640 of the donors. Strong co-occurrence of HLA alleles, especially DR and DQ, made assigning TCR associations to individual alleles difficult. A further reported finding was that TCR beta sequences accurately predicted the HLA-A and HLA-B alleles for most subjects in the first cohort. Some IMGT-functional V segments, including TRBV6-2 and TRBV6-3, could not be distinguished by the 87-base-pair reads and were therefore excluded. In an earlier analysis of about 540 of the donors, most TCR beta V segments were observed in productive rearrangements about 87% or about 30% of the time, broadly matching IMGT annotations. Immune exposure information for the cohort was limited to CMV serostatus. Most TCR sequences were seen in very few donors, while some public TCRs were found in many individuals.

The cohort consisted of 666 healthy bone marrow donors. Cohort members were all nominally healthy when sampled, although unrecorded immune exposures were likely present. The donor tested CMV seronegative, placing the donor among the roughly 400 seronegative members of the cohort. A peripheral blood sample was collected from each donor, and TCR beta sequencing was performed on peripheral blood mononuclear cells. Genomic DNA extraction from the blood cell samples was performed with the Qiagen DNeasy Blood Extraction Kit. CDR3 length: 13 amino acids, cysteine to phenylalanine. The only DNA kept is the CDR3, 39 bases in frame from the first base. V ends up 3 bases short and J 5 bases short, with an unmatched junction base count of 3. CDR1 SQVTM and CDR2 ANQGSEA are derived from the germline V gene.

Sequenced input: PBMCs. The chain links TRBV29-1 with TRBJ1-1; 10 central nucleotides agree with TRBD1. This TCR derives from a woman in her 50s in good health and CMV-seronegative. The CDR3 reads as follows: CSVERGQGTEAFF. In nucleotides, the sequence is TGCAGCGTTGAGAGGGGACAGGGGACTGAAGCTTTCTTT.